This TCR beta chain originates from a study of blood T cell repertoires in COVID-19. Authors' data handling: Amplification of reference gene primers provided the estimated nucleated cell counts. TCRdb keeps only in-frame clones here, not all; method: immunoSEQ multiplex PCR. D and trimming come from the DNA, and the V and J calls and clone size come from that table. This sample yields tens of thousands of clones, of which just over 85% are seen a single time; roughly 5% belongs to the top ten. V was clipped by 0 bases and J by 8 bases; unmatched bases: 11. CDR3 length: 17 amino acids. Germline CDR1 and CDR2: MGHRA and YSYEKL.

Sequencing input: peripheral blood. This chain links TRBV4-1 with TRBJ2-1; 9 bases fit TRBD2. The receptor's source is a human donor in a cohort sampled during active COVID-19. The DNA for the CDR3 is TGCGCCAGCAGCCAAGATCTGGCAGCGGGAGGAACCTATGAGCAGTTCTTC. Encoded protein: CASSQDLAAGGTYEQFF.